This is a list of T cell receptor beta chains from one sample in a study of beta chain features in type 1 diabetes. The protocol was immunoSEQ multiplex PCR, while the TCRdb copy is restricted to in-frame clones and leaves out a portion. The sample lists about 230,000 clones; 9.6% were seen once. The source material was naive CD4+ T cells from blood. The receptors derive from a woman aged 18-29 years in good health. Each CDR3 is given with its conserved first and last residue. The order of the fields is D gene, clone size, J gene, V gene, CDR3 protein, CDR3 DNA. The D gene is left open where the match is weak. Clone sizes are given selectively: once, few, many, or a class where the clone is expanded.

TRBD2,few,TRBJ2-1,TRBV14,CASSQLAGGPSEQFF,TGTGCCAGCAGCCAACTAGCGGGAGGGCCGAGTGAGCAGTTCTTC
.,few,TRBJ2-3,TRBV5-6,CASSPTGRRSTDTQYF,TGTGCCAGCAGCCCCACGGGAAGAAGAAGCACAGATACGCAGTATTTT
.,few,TRBJ1-5,TRBV5-1,CASSLAGADQPQHF,TGCGCCAGCAGCTTGGCAGGGGCCGATCAGCCCCAGCATTTT
.,.,TRBJ2-5,TRBV9,CASSFRVETQYF,TGTGCCAGCAGCTTCCGAGTGGAGACCCAGTACTTC
TRBD2,few,TRBJ2-5,TRBV5-1,CASSLRGAAETQYF,TGCGCCAGCAGTCTGCGGGGGGCAGCGGAGACCCAGTACTTC
.,.,TRBJ2-2,TRBV27,CASSLGRLDTGELFF,TGTGCCAGCAGTTTAGGTAGATTAGACACCGGGGAGCTGTTTTTT
.,.,TRBJ2-7,TRBV30,CAWRAGPYEQYF,TGTGCCTGGAGGGCGGGGCCCTACGAGCAGTACTTC
TRBD1,few,TRBJ2-1,TRBV19,CASSVDRGASEQFF,TGTGCCAGTAGTGTGGACAGGGGGGCCTCTGAGCAGTTCTTC
TRBD1,few,TRBJ2-1,TRBV6-4,CASSAVGTEYNEQFF,TGTGCCAGCAGTGCAGTTGGGACAGAGTACAATGAGCAGTTCTTC
.,.,TRBJ1-1,TRBV21-1,CASSKVARNTEAFF,TGTGCCAGCAGCAAAGTGGCAAGGAACACTGAAGCTTTCTTT
TRBD2,.,TRBJ2-7,TRBV5-1,CASRTSGGANNYEQYF,TGCGCCAGCCGAACTAGCGGGGGGGCCAATAATTACGAGCAGTACTTC
.,few,TRBJ1-1,TRBV29-1,CSVKTGGAFF,TGCAGCGTAAAGACCGGGGGGGCTTTCTTT
TRBD2,.,TRBJ2-4,TRBV18,CASSPLATSGLLAKNIQYF,TGTGCCAGCTCACCACTTGCGACTAGCGGACTGTTAGCCAAAAACATTCAGTACTTC
TRBD1,.,TRBJ2-7,TRBV6-6,CASSWTGSSYEQYF,TGTGCCAGCAGCTGGACAGGGAGCTCCTACGAGCAGTACTTC
TRBD1,.,TRBJ2-3,TRBV7-6,CASSLMQGAITDTQYF,TGTGCCAGCAGCTTAATGCAGGGGGCGATCACAGATACGCAGTATTTT
TRBD2,.,TRBJ2-5,TRBV11-2,CASRSLPGLAGVRETQYF,TGTGCCAGCAGGAGCCTTCCCGGACTAGCGGGAGTCAGAGAGACCCAGTACTTC
.,few,TRBJ2-7,TRBV7-9,CASDLRGTYEQYF,TGTGCCAGCGACCTCAGGGGTACCTACGAGCAGTACTTC
.,.,TRBJ1-2,TRBV6-5,CASSSGAHGNYGYTF,TGTGCCAGCAGTTCCGGCGCCCACGGGAACTATGGCTACACCTTC
.,few,TRBJ1-1,TRBV6-1,CASSESRGFEAFF,TGTGCCAGCAGTGAATCTCGGGGGTTTGAAGCTTTCTTT
.,.,TRBJ2-1,TRBV12-2,CASRCGLAGILHNEQFF,TGTGCAAGTCGTTGTGGACTAGCGGGAATACTCCACAATGAGCAGTTCTTC
.,.,TRBJ2-7,TRBV6-1,CASSRLVGSYEQYF,TGTGCCAGCAGCCGACTAGTAGGCTCCTACGAGCAGTACTTC
.,few,TRBJ2-3,TRBV5-4,CASSPWGVSDTQYF,TGTGCCAGCAGCCCGTGGGGGGTCTCAGATACGCAGTATTTT
TRBD2,few,TRBJ2-7,TRBV4-2,CASSQLTSGTYEQYF,TGTGCCAGCAGCCAACTCACTAGCGGAACTTACGAGCAGTACTTC
.,.,TRBJ2-3,TRBV2,CASSDQGLFSTDTQYF,TGTGCCAGCAGTGACCAGGGGCTCTTCAGCACAGATACGCAGTATTTT
TRBD2,few,TRBJ2-5,TRBV5-1,CASSLVGLAGGRRETQYF,TGCGCCAGCAGCTTGGTTGGACTAGCGGGGGGGCGCCGGGAGACCCAGTACTTC
TRBD2,.,TRBJ2-5,TRBV14,CASSQVPTSGRRGETQYF,TGTGCCAGCAGCCAAGTCCCAACTAGCGGGAGAAGGGGAGAGACCCAGTACTTC
TRBD1,.,TRBJ1-2,TRBV5-1,CASSQGGAGYGYTF,TGCGCCAGCAGCCAAGGGGGCGCGGGGTATGGCTACACCTTC
.,few,TRBJ2-1,TRBV28,CASSFKGNKYNEQFF,TGTGCCAGCAGTTTTAAGGGGAACAAATACAATGAGCAGTTCTTC
.,.,TRBJ1-6,TRBV19,CASSRNGRGGSSPLHF,TGTGCCAGTAGTAGAAACGGACGGGGAGGGTCTTCACCCCTCCACTTT
.,few,TRBJ2-2,TRBV19,CASSISTAYTGELFF,TGTGCCAGTAGTATTTCGACAGCGTACACCGGGGAGCTGTTTTTT
.,few,TRBJ1-4,TRBV30,CAWSGGRGNEKLFF,TGTGCCTGGAGTGGGGGCAGGGGAAATGAAAAACTGTTTTTT
.,.,TRBJ2-2,TRBV7-9,CASSLGTENTGELFF,TGTGCCAGCAGCTTAGGGACAGAAAACACCGGGGAGCTGTTTTTT
.,.,TRBJ2-7,TRBV19,CASSYRTLYEQYF,TGTGCCAGTAGTTACAGGACCCTCTACGAGCAGTACTTC
.,few,TRBJ2-5,TRBV19,CASNPGVRQETQYF,TGTGCCAGTAACCCAGGGGTGCGGCAAGAGACCCAGTACTTC
TRBD2,.,TRBJ2-3,TRBV6-5,CASSWGLAGPDTQYF,TGTGCCAGCAGTTGGGGACTAGCGGGACCAGATACGCAGTATTTT
TRBD1,.,TRBJ1-5,TRBV5-6,CASSKDRGLGQPQHF,TGTGCCAGCAGCAAGGACAGGGGGCTCGGTCAGCCCCAGCATTTT
.,.,TRBJ2-5,TRBV2,CASSGQGVRETQYF,TGTGCCAGCAGTGGGCAGGGCGTGAGGGAGACCCAGTACTTC
TRBD2,.,TRBJ2-7,TRBV11-2,CASSRIGLAGGPYEQYF,TGTGCCAGCAGCCGAATCGGACTAGCGGGAGGGCCGTACGAGCAGTACTTC
.,few,TRBJ1-2,TRBV2,CGRRTNYGYTF,TGTGGGAGGAGAACTAACTATGGCTACACCTTC
TRBD2,.,TRBJ2-1,TRBV6-5,CASSYTASGRVDEQFF,TGTGCCAGCAGTTACACGGCTAGCGGGAGGGTGGATGAGCAGTTCTTC
.,few,TRBJ1-1,TRBV7-8,CASSLVQGGTEAFF,TGTGCCAGCAGCTTAGTACAAGGAGGGACTGAAGCTTTCTTT
TRBD1,.,TRBJ2-6,TRBV5-4,CASSAQFGQGAPGANVLTF,TGTGCCAGCAGCGCGCAGTTCGGACAGGGGGCGCCTGGGGCCAACGTCCTGACTTTC
.,few,TRBJ2-6,TRBV19,CASTLRGDRKAAGANVLTF,TGTGCCAGTACCCTCCGGGGGGACAGGAAGGCAGCTGGGGCCAACGTCCTGACTTTC
.,few,TRBJ2-1,TRBV25-1,CASVKSGTVYNEQFF,TGTGCCAGCGTGAAATCCGGGACTGTCTACAATGAGCAGTTCTTC
.,few,TRBJ1-4,TRBV7-9,CASSLGTVREKLFF,TGTGCCAGCAGCTTAGGGACAGTTCGAGAAAAACTGTTTTTT
TRBD1,few,TRBJ2-7,TRBV5-1,CASSWDSYEQYF,TGCGCCAGCAGCTGGGACAGCTACGAGCAGTACTTC
.,few,TRBJ1-4,TRBV30,CGAGIYEKLFF,TGTGGGGCCGGCATTTACGAAAAACTGTTTTTT
.,few,TRBJ2-6,TRBV6-6,CASTIRSGANVLTF,TGTGCCAGCACCATACGGTCTGGGGCCAACGTCCTGACTTTC
.,many,TRBJ2-1,TRBV4-1,CASSPDSGQYNEQFF,TGCGCCAGCAGCCCAGACTCCGGACAGTACAATGAGCAGTTCTTC
TRBD1,few,TRBJ2-7,TRBV19,CASSPQTGGPPREQYF,TGTGCCAGTAGCCCGCAGACAGGGGGCCCACCCAGGGAGCAGTACTTC
TRBD2,.,TRBJ2-7,TRBV9,CASSRTSGSTYEQYF,TGTGCCAGCAGCCGTACTAGCGGGTCGACCTACGAGCAGTACTTC
TRBD2,few,TRBJ2-5,TRBV5-6,CASSPRLASETQYF,TGTGCCAGCAGCCCCAGACTAGCATCGGAGACCCAGTACTTC
.,few,TRBJ1-5,TRBV30,CAWSVGARNNQPQHF,TGTGCCTGGAGTGTTGGAGCGAGAAACAATCAGCCCCAGCATTTT
.,few,TRBJ2-5,TRBV19,CASSITGRRETQYF,TGTGCCAGTAGTATTACAGGGAGACGAGAGACCCAGTACTTC
TRBD2,few,TRBJ2-7,TRBV25-1,CASSAPRLAGAYEQYF,TGTGCCAGCAGTGCCCCCCGACTAGCGGGAGCCTACGAGCAGTACTTC